This is a list of T cell receptor beta chains from one sample in a study of T cells in localized non-small cell lung cancer. Libraries were prepared by immunoSEQ multiplex PCR; TCRdb keeps only in-frame clonotypes and omits some of them. Among 20,000 to 30,000 clones listed, 80% to 95% were seen once. The material was peripheral blood, obtained before any cancer treatment. Source of these receptors: a woman aged 35 to 70 with stage I lung adenocarcinoma. CDR3s include the opening cysteine and the closing phenylalanine or tryptophan. Fields, in order: J gene, D gene, clone size, V gene, CDR3 protein, CDR3 DNA. A D gene is named only where the DNA matches it firmly. Expanded clones get a size class; other rows say once, few or many, or leave the size out.

J gene: TRBJ1-5
D gene: .
clone size: .
V gene: TRBV19
CDR3 protein: CASSPGWGQPQHF
CDR3 DNA: TGTGCCAGTAGTCCAGGGTGGGGTCAGCCCCAGCATTTT

J gene: TRBJ2-1
D gene: TRBD2
clone size: .
V gene: TRBV5-1
CDR3 protein: CASSEDSGTSFF
CDR3 DNA: TGCGCCAGCAGCGAAGATAGCGGGACGTCGTTCTTC

J gene: TRBJ1-1
D gene: .
clone size: .
V gene: TRBV7-9
CDR3 protein: CASSLVRGNEWAFF
CDR3 DNA: TGTGCCAGCAGCTTAGTAAGGGGGAATGAGTGGGCTTTCTTT

J gene: TRBJ2-7
D gene: .
clone size: .
V gene: TRBV19
CDR3 protein: CASSILPGARRYEQYF
CDR3 DNA: TGTGCCAGTAGTATCCTCCCAGGGGCCCGGAGGTACGAGCAGTACTTC

J gene: TRBJ2-5
D gene: TRBD2
clone size: .
V gene: TRBV7-9
CDR3 protein: CASSQGTSGRKRYLAQYF
CDR3 DNA: TGTGCCAGCAGCCAGGGGACTAGCGGGAGGAAAAGATACCTGGCCCAGTACTTC

J gene: TRBJ2-1
D gene: TRBD1
clone size: .
V gene: TRBV7-2
CDR3 protein: CASSSGGTGVGQFF
CDR3 DNA: TGTGCCAGCAGCTCCGGAGGGACAGGGGTCGGGCAGTTCTTC

J gene: TRBJ2-5
D gene: .
clone size: few
V gene: TRBV18
CDR3 protein: CASSPFAQRRQETQYF
CDR3 DNA: TGTGCCAGCTCACCGTTTGCACAAAGACGCCAAGAGACCCAGTACTTC

J gene: TRBJ1-2
D gene: .
clone size: once
V gene: TRBV21-1
CDR3 protein: CASSIGGDTF
CDR3 DNA: TGTGCCAGCAGCATAGGGGGGGACACCTTC

J gene: TRBJ2-3
D gene: .
clone size: .
V gene: TRBV28
CDR3 protein: CASSFSVIAADTQYF
CDR3 DNA: TGTGCCAGCAGTTTTTCGGTAATTGCGGCAGATACGCAGTATTTT

J gene: TRBJ2-7
D gene: TRBD2
clone size: .
V gene: TRBV19
CDR3 protein: CASSMSGLAGDSYEQYF
CDR3 DNA: TGTGCCAGTAGTATGAGCGGGCTAGCGGGGGACTCCTACGAGCAGTACTTC

J gene: TRBJ1-2
D gene: TRBD1
clone size: .
V gene: TRBV6-6
CDR3 protein: CASSYSQGAGGYTF
CDR3 DNA: TGTGCCAGCAGTTACTCTCAGGGGGCCGGGGGCTACACCTTC

J gene: TRBJ1-5
D gene: .
clone size: .
V gene: TRBV5-4
CDR3 protein: CASSLGLGGQPQHF
CDR3 DNA: TGTGCCAGCAGCTTGGGCCTCGGGGGGCAGCCCCAGCATTTT

J gene: TRBJ2-1
D gene: TRBD1
clone size: .
V gene: TRBV27
CDR3 protein: CASSLGPTGYNEQFF
CDR3 DNA: TGTGCCAGCAGTTTAGGCCCGACAGGGTACAATGAGCAGTTCTTC

J gene: TRBJ2-5
D gene: .
clone size: .
V gene: TRBV5-1
CDR3 protein: CASSLGDPETQYF
CDR3 DNA: TGCGCCAGCAGCTTGGGGGATCCAGAGACCCAGTACTTC

J gene: TRBJ2-5
D gene: .
clone size: .
V gene: TRBV4-1
CDR3 protein: CASSQGSGGPRGWTQYF
CDR3 DNA: TGCGCCAGCAGCCAAGGGAGCGGAGGCCCTCGGGGATGGACCCAGTACTTC

J gene: TRBJ1-4
D gene: TRBD1
clone size: .
V gene: TRBV28
CDR3 protein: CASSLGTASNEKLFF
CDR3 DNA: TGTGCCAGCAGTCTCGGGACAGCCTCTAATGAAAAACTGTTTTTT

J gene: TRBJ2-1
D gene: .
clone size: .
V gene: TRBV27
CDR3 protein: CASSELARGFNEQFF
CDR3 DNA: TGTGCCAGCAGCGAGTTGGCTCGGGGGTTCAATGAGCAGTTCTTC

J gene: TRBJ2-2
D gene: TRBD2
clone size: .
V gene: TRBV30
CDR3 protein: CAWRGLAETGELFF
CDR3 DNA: TGTGCCTGGAGGGGACTAGCGGAAACCGGGGAGCTGTTTTTT

J gene: TRBJ2-7
D gene: TRBD2
clone size: few
V gene: TRBV7-2
CDR3 protein: CASSFPGSGRDTYEQYF
CDR3 DNA: TGTGCCAGCAGCTTTCCCGGGAGCGGGAGGGACACCTACGAGCAGTACTTC

J gene: TRBJ2-2
D gene: .
clone size: .
V gene: TRBV7-2
CDR3 protein: CASSGRGGTGELFF
CDR3 DNA: TGTGCCAGCAGCGGAAGAGGGGGTACCGGGGAGCTGTTTTTT

J gene: TRBJ1-5
D gene: .
clone size: .
V gene: TRBV10-3
CDR3 protein: CAISDSSWNQPQHF
CDR3 DNA: TGTGCCATCAGTGACTCCAGCTGGAATCAGCCCCAGCATTTT

J gene: TRBJ2-1
D gene: TRBD2
clone size: .
V gene: TRBV19
CDR3 protein: CASKRGEGSYNEQFF
CDR3 DNA: TGTGCCAGTAAGCGGGGGGAGGGCTCCTACAATGAGCAGTTCTTC

J gene: TRBJ1-5
D gene: .
clone size: once
V gene: TRBV28
CDR3 protein: CASRVQDQPQHF
CDR3 DNA: TGTGCCAGCCGCGTTCAGGATCAGCCCCAGCATTTT

J gene: TRBJ2-5
D gene: .
clone size: .
V gene: TRBV5-6
CDR3 protein: CASSRRGIQETQYF
CDR3 DNA: TGTGCCAGCAGCCGCCGAGGCATACAAGAGACCCAGTACTTC

J gene: TRBJ1-4
D gene: .
clone size: .
V gene: TRBV28
CDR3 protein: CASSLSGLYEKLFF
CDR3 DNA: TGTGCCAGCAGTTTGTCGGGATTATATGAAAAACTGTTTTTT

J gene: TRBJ1-3
D gene: .
clone size: once
V gene: TRBV5-5
CDR3 protein: CASSDLRTRSGNTIYF
CDR3 DNA: TGTGCCAGCAGCGATCTTAGGACCAGATCTGGAAACACCATATATTTT

J gene: TRBJ1-1
D gene: .
clone size: .
V gene: TRBV14
CDR3 protein: CASSQRVNTEAFF
CDR3 DNA: TGTGCCAGCAGCCAACGGGTGAACACTGAAGCTTTCTTT

J gene: TRBJ1-5
D gene: TRBD1
clone size: .
V gene: TRBV13
CDR3 protein: CASSYRGNQPQHF
CDR3 DNA: TGTGCCAGCAGCTACAGGGGTAATCAGCCCCAGCATTTT

J gene: TRBJ1-5
D gene: .
clone size: .
V gene: TRBV28
CDR3 protein: CASSLPGGDLQPQHF
CDR3 DNA: TGTGCCAGCAGTTTGCCGGGAGGGGATTTACAGCCCCAGCATTTT